This TCR beta chain is from a study of human T cells and chemical hapten exposure. This sample's time point: patch test 3, about 24 weeks after DPC sensitization. Treatment reported: therapeutic diphenylcyclopropenone sensitization with weekly scalp DPC. The sample holds many counts of this clonotype. One entry per CDR3 protein results from TCRdb running MiXCR on the RACE reads. The sample consists of 95,000 to 150,000 distinct CDR3 sequences, about 10% of them appearing once. The CDR3 consists of 11 residues. Deletions cut 2 bases from V and 7 bases from J, with 3 bases between. Germline CDR1 reads LGHNT; CDR2 reads FRNRAP.

The V gene is TRBV12-5, the J gene TRBJ2-1; D is ambiguous. The source is a woman in her fifties or sixties with alopecia areata. Some clones in this sample may be carry-over from other donors' samples. The sample consisted of whole blood, taken in connection with sensitization to the hapten diphenylcyclopropenone (DPC). CDR3 DNA sequence: TGTGCTAGTGGTTTGTATAATGAGCAGTTCTTC. Translated, it gives CASGLYNEQFF.